This TCR beta chain is from a study of cytomegalovirus exposure and HLA in healthy donors. It was with 60 Vbeta and 13 Jbeta primers that the PCR ran. Method: immunoSEQ multiplex PCR; TCRdb's copy keeps in-frame clones and lacks some. This table holds some 150,000 clones, roughly 70% found once. V shed 3 bases and J 0 bases; nucleotides not matched to a gene: 4. The CDR3 runs to 18 residues. Germline CDR1 and CDR2: SGHDT and YYEEEE. The clonotype was recovered from a man between 60 and 75 years old in good health and CMV-seronegative. The specimen was PBMCs. The chain employs TRBV5-6 and TRBJ2-2; 14 nucleotides match TRBD2. This chain's CDR3 is CASSWGLAGEANTGELFF. CDR3 coding DNA: TGTGCCAGCAGCTGGGGACTAGCGGGAGAAGCGAACACCGGGGAGCTGTTTTTT.